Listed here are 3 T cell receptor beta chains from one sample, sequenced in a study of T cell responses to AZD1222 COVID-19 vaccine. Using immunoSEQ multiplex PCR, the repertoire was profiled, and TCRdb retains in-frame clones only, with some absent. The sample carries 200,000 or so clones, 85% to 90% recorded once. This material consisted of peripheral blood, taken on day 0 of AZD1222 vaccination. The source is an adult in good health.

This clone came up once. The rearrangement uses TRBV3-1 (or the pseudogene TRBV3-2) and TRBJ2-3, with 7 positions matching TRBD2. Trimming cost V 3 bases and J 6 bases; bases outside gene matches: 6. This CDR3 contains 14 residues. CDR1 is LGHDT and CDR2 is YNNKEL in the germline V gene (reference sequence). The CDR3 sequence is CASSHRQLADTQYF. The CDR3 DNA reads TGTGCCAGCAGCCATCGCCAACTAGCGGATACGCAGTATTTT.

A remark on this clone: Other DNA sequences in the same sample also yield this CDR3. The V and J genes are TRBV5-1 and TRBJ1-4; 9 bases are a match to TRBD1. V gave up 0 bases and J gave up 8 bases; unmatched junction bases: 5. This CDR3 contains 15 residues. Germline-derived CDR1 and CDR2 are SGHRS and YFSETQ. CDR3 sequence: CASSLGDRVGEKLFF. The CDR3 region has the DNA TGCGCCAGCAGCTTGGGGGACAGGGTAGGAGAAAAACTGTTTTTT.

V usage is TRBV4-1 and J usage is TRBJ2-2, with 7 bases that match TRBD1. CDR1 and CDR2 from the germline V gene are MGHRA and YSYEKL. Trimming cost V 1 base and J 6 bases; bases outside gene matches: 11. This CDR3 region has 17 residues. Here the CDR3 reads CASSQGSGRQGAGELFF. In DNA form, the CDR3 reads TGCGCCAGCAGCCAAGGCTCGGGGCGTCAGGGGGCCGGGGAGCTGTTTTTT.